The following is a T cell receptor (beta chain) sequence with its context. The target of this receptor is not known. No quality values exist for individual bases; no much larger clone is one base distant. A case-control design nested within a healthcare worker cohort in London, UK, was used, with weekly nasopharyngeal swab PCR tests and blood sampling performed. Between 23 and 31 March 2020, the week of the UK lockdown, healthcare workers were enrolled and then followed up weekly for as long as 16 weeks. Library preparation used 5' RACE. Sequencer: NextSeq 500. In the TCR library protocol, unique molecular identifiers were attached to individual cDNA molecules to correct for PCR bias and sequencing error. Both TCR alpha and beta chains were sequenced, and tight co-correlation was observed between alpha and beta sequence abundances in each sample. As for the authors' bioinformatics: Decombinator V4 was used to perform V gene, J gene and CDR3 annotation of TCR sequences. TCRs were defined as expanded if a significant change between any two time points was detected under a Poisson model with p below 0.0001. Abundances of TCRs were expressed as counts per million after normalisation to the total number of TCRs sequenced in each sample. MAIT TCRs were defined by TRAV1-2 paired with TRAJ12, TRAJ20 or TRAJ33, and iNKT TCRs by TRAV10 paired with TRAJ18. A search of VDJdb, accessed on 1 November 2021, was run for TCRs annotated to CMV, EBV and SARS-CoV-2, with TCRs annotated for multiple antigens excluded. The public reads were reprocessed in TCRdb via fastp at Q25 and MiXCR, keeping in-frame beta chains. Rows are combined by CDR3 protein, so each entry shows the most common genes and DNA. These V and J calls are TCRdb output, not the study's own analysis. The table for this sample lists 65,000 to 90,000 distinct CDR3 sequences; about 12% of them were counted only once. 3.5% to 5.5% of the sample is taken by the ten largest.

Cut back by 3 bases and 4 bases, the V and J ends lie 15 bases apart. The germline V gene encodes CDR1 KGHSH and CDR2 LQKENI. From the cysteine through the phenylalanine, the CDR3 covers 15 amino acids. Here the CDR3 DNA is all that survives: 45 bases in frame from base 1. The data stem from a study of early T cells in non-severe SARS-CoV-2 infection (dated by TCRdb to 2020 to 2023). General notes on the study: Bulk RNA from unsorted whole blood was used for TCR sequencing, so alpha and beta chains could not be paired.

The study at large found these results: VDJdb matching was skewed toward anti-spike CD8 responses, so virus-specific expansions were likely underestimated and private and CD4 specificities were missed.

This TCR was sampled from an adult who was a healthcare worker with PCR-confirmed SARS-CoV-2 infection or an uninfected control (not recorded which). The sample comprised whole blood. In this chain, TRBV18 is recombined with TRBJ1-2; tentative D gene TRBD1, with 6 bases matching. The CDR3 region has the sequence CASSPAGGVLYGYTF. The DNA reads as follows: TGTGCCAGCTCACCGGCGGGGGGCGTTCTCTATGGCTACACCTTC.